The source of this TCR beta chain is a study of blood T cell repertoires in COVID-19. Study details: T cells, B-cell-depleted T cells, or PBMCs supplied cDNA or gDNA.

The count of this clone is one. The authors' processing: By means of reference gene primer amplification, nucleated cell counts were estimated. Repertoires were generated with immunoSEQ multiplex PCR, while TCRdb's copy carries only in-frame clones and drops some. V and J calls and clone size come straight from that table; D and trimming were deduced from the DNA. The profile covers around 320,000 clones, with approximately 90% appearing a single time and about 2.3% taken by the ten largest. After removal of 5 bases from V and 4 bases from J, the junction contained 2 bases not matched to a gene. CDR3 length equals 14 residues. Germline CDR1 SEHNR, CDR2 FQNEAQ (reference sequence).

The specimen sequenced was peripheral blood. The sequence derives from a man between 18 and 35 years old with active or convalescent COVID-19. The chain couples TRBV7-9 to TRBJ1-5; 10 nucleotides agree with TRBD1. The CDR3 DNA follows: TGTGCCAGCAGCCAGGGACAGGGGAATCAGCCCCAGCATTTT. As protein: CASSQGQGNQPQHF.